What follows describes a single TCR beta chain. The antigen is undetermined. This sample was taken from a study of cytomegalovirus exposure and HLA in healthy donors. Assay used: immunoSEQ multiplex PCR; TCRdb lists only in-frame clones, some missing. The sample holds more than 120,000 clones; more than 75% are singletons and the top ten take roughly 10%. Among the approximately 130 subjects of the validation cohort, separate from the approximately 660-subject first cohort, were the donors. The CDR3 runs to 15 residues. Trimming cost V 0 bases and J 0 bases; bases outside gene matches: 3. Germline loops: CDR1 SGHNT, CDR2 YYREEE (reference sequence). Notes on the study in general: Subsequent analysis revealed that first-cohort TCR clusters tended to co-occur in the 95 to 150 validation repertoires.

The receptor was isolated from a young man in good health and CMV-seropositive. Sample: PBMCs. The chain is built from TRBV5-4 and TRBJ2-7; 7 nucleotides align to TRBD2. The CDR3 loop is CASSLGAGVSYEQYF. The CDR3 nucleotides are TGTGCCAGCAGCTTGGGGGCGGGAGTCTCCTACGAGCAGTACTTC.